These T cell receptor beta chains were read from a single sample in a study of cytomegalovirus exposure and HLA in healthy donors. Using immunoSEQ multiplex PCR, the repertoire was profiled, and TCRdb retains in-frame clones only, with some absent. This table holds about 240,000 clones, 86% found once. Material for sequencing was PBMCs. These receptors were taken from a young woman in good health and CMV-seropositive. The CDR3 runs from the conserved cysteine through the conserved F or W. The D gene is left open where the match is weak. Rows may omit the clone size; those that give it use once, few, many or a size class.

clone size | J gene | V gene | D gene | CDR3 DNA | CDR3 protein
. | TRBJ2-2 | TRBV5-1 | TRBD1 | TGCGCCAGCAGCCTGGGACAGGGCGGGACCGGGGAGCTGTTTTTT | CASSLGQGGTGELFF
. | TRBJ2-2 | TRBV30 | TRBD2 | TGTGCCTGGAGTGTACTGGCTTTAGCGGGGCCCCACACCGGGGAGCTGTTTTTT | CAWSVLALAGPHTGELFF
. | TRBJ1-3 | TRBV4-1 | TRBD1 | TGCGCCAGCAGCCAAGGCGGACAGGCCACCTCTGGAAACACCATATATTTT | CASSQGGQATSGNTIYF
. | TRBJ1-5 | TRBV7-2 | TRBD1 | TGTGCCAGCAGCCTCTTAGCCGGGACAGGCCCTTATAGCAATCAGCCCCAGCATTTT | CASSLLAGTGPYSNQPQHF
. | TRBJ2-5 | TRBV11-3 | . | TGTGCCAGCAGCCAGGGCCTAGAGACCCAGTACTTC | CASSQGLETQYF
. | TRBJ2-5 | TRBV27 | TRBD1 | TGTGCCAGCAGATTTACACACGGACAGGGAGAGACCCAGTACTTC | CASRFTHGQGETQYF
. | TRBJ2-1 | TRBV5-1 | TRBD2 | TGCGCCAGCAGCTTTGGCGGGAGGGCCGGCGATGAGCAGTTCTTC | CASSFGGRAGDEQFF
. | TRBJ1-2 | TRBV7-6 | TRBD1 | TGTGCCAGCAGCTCAACCGGGACAGGGGGATACTACACCTTC | CASSSTGTGGYYTF
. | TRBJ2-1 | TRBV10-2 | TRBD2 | TGCGCCAGCAGTGAGTCAAACGGGAGGGCCCACAATGAGCAGTTCTTC | CASSESNGRAHNEQFF
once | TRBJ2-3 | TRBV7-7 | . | TGTGCTAGCAGCTTAGTTCTCGCAGATACGCAGTATTTT | CASSLVLADTQYF
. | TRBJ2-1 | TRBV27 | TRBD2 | TGTGCCACCAGTTCTAAGCGGGGCAGCTCCTACAATGAGCAGTTCTTC | CATSSKRGSSYNEQFF
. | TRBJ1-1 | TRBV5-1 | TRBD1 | TGCGCCAGCAGCTTACGTCCGCCGGGACAGGCAAACACTGAAGCTTTCTTT | CASSLRPPGQANTEAFF
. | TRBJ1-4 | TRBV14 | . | TGTGCCAGCAGCCAAGGGGGAGTAAAACTGTTTTTT | CASSQGGVKLFF
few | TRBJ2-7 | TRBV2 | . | TGTGCCAGCGTGGTGGTCGGCAGAGGCTACGAGCAGTACTTC | CASVVVGRGYEQYF
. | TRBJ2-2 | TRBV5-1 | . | TGCGCCAGCACCTACTCGACATCGTTCACCGGGGAGCTGTTTTTT | CASTYSTSFTGELFF
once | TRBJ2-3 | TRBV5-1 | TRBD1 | TGCGCCAGCAGCTTGGCCCTCCGGACAGGGGGCACAGATACGCAGTATTTT | CASSLALRTGGTDTQYF
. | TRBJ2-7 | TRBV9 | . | TGTGCCAGTTCACCTCTGGACAGTCCCTACGAGCAGTACTTC | CASSPLDSPYEQYF
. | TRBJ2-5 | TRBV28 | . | TGTGCCAGCAGCCCACAAGGTCGTGAGGTCCAAGAGACCCAGTACTTC | CASSPQGREVQETQYF
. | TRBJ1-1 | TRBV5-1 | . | TGCGCCAGCAGCTTGGTACAGGGAAGGGAAGAAAACACTGAAGCTTTCTTT | CASSLVQGREENTEAFF
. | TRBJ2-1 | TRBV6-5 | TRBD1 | TGTGCCAGCAACCGACAGGGGGTTGGTGAGCAGTTCTTC | CASNRQGVGEQFF
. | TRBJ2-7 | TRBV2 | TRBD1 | TGTGCCAGCAGCCCCGGGACAGGGGCCTACGAGCAGTACTTC | CASSPGTGAYEQYF
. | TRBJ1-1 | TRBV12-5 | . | TGTGCTAGTGGTTTGGTACTTTCCCCCGCAGGGAACACTGAAGCTTTCTTT | CASGLVLSPAGNTEAFF
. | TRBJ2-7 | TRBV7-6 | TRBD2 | TGTGCCAGCAGCTCCCAGGGCACTAGCGGGTCCTACGAGCAGTACTTC | CASSSQGTSGSYEQYF
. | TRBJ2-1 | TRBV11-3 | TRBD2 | TGTGCCAGCAGCCTATTACCGGGGGGGAACAATGAGCAGTTCTTC | CASSLLPGGNNEQFF
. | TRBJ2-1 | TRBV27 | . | TGTGCCAGCAGTCCATTACAGGGTCTTTCCTACAATGAGCAGTTCTTC | CASSPLQGLSYNEQFF
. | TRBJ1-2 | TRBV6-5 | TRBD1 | TGTGCCAGCAGTCGGGGACAGGGGAACTATGGCTACACCTTC | CASSRGQGNYGYTF
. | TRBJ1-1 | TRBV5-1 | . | TGCGCCAGCAGCGACAGGAACACTGAAGCTTTCTTT | CASSDRNTEAFF
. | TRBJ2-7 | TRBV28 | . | TGTGCCAGCAGCTTGTTGGGCAGCTACGAGCAGTACTTC | CASSLLGSYEQYF
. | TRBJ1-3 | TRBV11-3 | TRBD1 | TGTGCCAGCAGCCTGCCCTCCGGGACAGGGGCAGGATACACCATATATTTT | CASSLPSGTGAGYTIYF
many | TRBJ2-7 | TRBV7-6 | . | TGTGCCAGCAGCGAACAGGGCTACGAGCAGTACTTC | CASSEQGYEQYF
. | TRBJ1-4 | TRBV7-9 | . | TGTGCCAGCAGCTTAGGCGGAACAACTAATGAAAAACTGTTTTTT | CASSLGGTTNEKLFF
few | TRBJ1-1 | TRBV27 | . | TGTGCCAGCAGTTTCGGCAGGGGCACGAACACTGAAGCTTTCTTT | CASSFGRGTNTEAFF
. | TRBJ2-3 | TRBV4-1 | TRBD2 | TGCGCCAGCAGCCAGGCCCCGCTAGCGGGAGGGCCAGGAAGAGATACGCAGTATTTT | CASSQAPLAGGPGRDTQYF
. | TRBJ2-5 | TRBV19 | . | TGTGCCAGTAGTATAGTGGGGGGGCTTGAGACCCAGTACTTC | CASSIVGGLETQYF
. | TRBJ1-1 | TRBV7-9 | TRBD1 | TGTGCCAGCAGCTTGAACTTCGACAGGGCCCGTGAAGCTTTCTTT | CASSLNFDRAREAFF
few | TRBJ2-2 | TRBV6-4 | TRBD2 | TGTGCCAGCAGTGAAGGACTAGCGGGCGCCGGGGAGCTGTTTTTT | CASSEGLAGAGELFF
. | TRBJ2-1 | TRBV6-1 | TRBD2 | TGTGCCAGCAGTGAGACTAGCGGGAGGGCTGAGCAGTTCTTC | CASSETSGRAEQFF
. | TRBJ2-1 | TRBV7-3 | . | TGTGCCAGCAGCTTAGGTCTAGCGTGGAATGAGCAGTTCTTC | CASSLGLAWNEQFF
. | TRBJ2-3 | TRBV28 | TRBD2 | TGTGCCAGCAGCTCTAGCGGGAAGTCAGATACGCAGTATTTT | CASSSSGKSDTQYF
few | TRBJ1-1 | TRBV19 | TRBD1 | TGTGCCAGTAGAGGGACAGAAACTTTCTTT | CASRGTETFF